What follows describes a single TCR beta chain. Trimming took 4 bases from V and 6 from J, leaving 16 bases between them. This CDR3 has 15 amino acids. Germline values: CDR1 SGHDT, CDR2 YYEEEE. TCRdb's table, derived via immunoSEQ multiplex PCR, lists solely in-frame clones and lacks some. The sample yields approximately 290,000 clones, approximately 90% seen once. The data were taken from a study of blood T cell repertoires in COVID-19. Study in general: The analysed material was cDNA or gDNA that came from T cells, B-cell-depleted T cells, or PBMCs.

The specimen sequenced was peripheral blood. This chain links TRBV5-6 with TRBJ1-4; possible D gene TRBD1, 6 bases. The sequence derives from a man under 40 with acute or convalescent COVID-19. Written as DNA, the CDR3 is TGTGCCAGCAGCGCCATTAAGGGGGGGCATGAAAAACTGTTTTTT. It specifies CASSAIKGGHEKLFF.